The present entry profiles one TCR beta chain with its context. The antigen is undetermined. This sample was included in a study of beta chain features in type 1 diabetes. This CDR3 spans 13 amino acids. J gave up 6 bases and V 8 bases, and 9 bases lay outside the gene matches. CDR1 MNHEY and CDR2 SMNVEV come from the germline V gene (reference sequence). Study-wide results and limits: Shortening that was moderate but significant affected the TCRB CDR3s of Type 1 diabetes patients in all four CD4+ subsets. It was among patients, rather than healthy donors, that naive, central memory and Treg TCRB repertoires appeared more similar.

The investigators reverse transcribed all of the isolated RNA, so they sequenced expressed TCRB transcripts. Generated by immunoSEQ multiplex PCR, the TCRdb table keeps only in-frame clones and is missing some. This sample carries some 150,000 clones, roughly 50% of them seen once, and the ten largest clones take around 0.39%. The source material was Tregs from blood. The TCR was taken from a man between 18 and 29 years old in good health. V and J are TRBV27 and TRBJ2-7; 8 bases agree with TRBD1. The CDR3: CASSPDRGGEQYF. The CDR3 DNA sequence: TGTGCCAGCTCCCCTGACAGGGGTGGCGAGCAGTACTTC.